Here is one TCR beta chain with its context. During active infection, Seattle patients enrolled and were then monitored through disease. Germline CDR1 reads LGHDT; CDR2 reads YNNKEL (reference sequence). V was pared by 3 bases and J by 4 bases, with 7 bases between. This CDR3 is built from 13 residues. The data were obtained in a study of blood T cell repertoires in COVID-19. Per the original methods: Estimates of nucleated cell counts were drawn from the amplification of reference gene primers. The method was immunoSEQ multiplex PCR; TCRdb's version includes in-frame clones alone and lacks a portion of them. V and J calls and clone size come straight from that table; D and trimming were deduced from the DNA. The top ten clones hold roughly 10% of a sample with about 220,000 clones, 86% of them seen once.

The sequencing input was peripheral blood. This sequence originates from a woman between 50 and 59 years old with COVID-19, enrolled during active disease. The V call is TRBV3-1 (or the pseudogene TRBV3-2), the J call TRBJ1-3, with D perhaps TRBD1 (5 bases). DNA of the CDR3: TGTGCCAGCAGCCAGACAGCCGGAAACACCATATATTTT. Its translation is CASSQTAGNTIYF.